This TCR beta chain was documented in a study of chemoradiotherapy in HPV16-positive cancers (dated by TCRdb to between 2022 and 2023). Looking at the study overall: Candidate HPV-specific T-cell clones and common TCR motifs were defined by functional T-cell assays performed on cells from a couple of HPV16-positive patients. The study asked whether T-cell immunity against the HPV oncoproteins E6 and E7 changes during chemoradiotherapy and whether it affects survival. The candidate HPV-specific TCRs and motifs were subsequently tracked in TCR repertoires obtained from 70 to 95 patients with HPV-related cancers.

Trimming at the junction amounts to 3 bases on V and 10 bases on J, and the germline ends lie 18 bases apart. The cysteine opens and the phenylalanine closes a CDR3 of 14 amino acids. CDR3 DNA only is kept here, 42 bases in frame from base 1. From the germline V gene, CDR1 is SGHAT and CDR2 is FQNNGV. Repertoires were sampled repeatedly over the course of chemoradiotherapy, so clonal expansion could be followed in the tumor microenvironment. The library was obtained by the immunoSEQ multiplex PCR assay. TCRdb obtained this table from immuneACCESS and retained in-frame rearrangements with V and J assigned. These tables miss some clones; where compared with another copy, unresolved V genes account for less than half of the shortfall, and the remainder is unexplained. The sample table records 6,000 or so clones; about 85% of these occur just once. 2% to 2.5% of the sample belongs to the ten largest clones.

Details on this clone: What antigen it recognizes has not been identified. The sample holds no much larger clone one base away, and base qualities are not on file.

Overall study outcomes, separate from this receptor: Improved recurrence-free survival in HPV16-positive patients was associated with expansion of HPV-responsive T cells during chemoradiotherapy. Expansion of candidate HPV-specific clones and E7-related TCR motifs was observed in the tumor microenvironment during treatment, whereas no such expansion was observed for non-HPV-specific T cells. The functional definition of HPV-specific T cells was derived from only a couple of HPV16-positive patients, and the survival association was reported for HPV16-positive patients.

The chain joins TRBV11-2 to TRBJ1-1, with TRBD1 tentatively as D gene (5 bases match). The source material was tumor tissue, sampled from a patient who underwent chemoradiotherapy. The source is a human donor with HPV-associated anogenital cancer. The nucleotides read TGTGCCAGCAGCTTTCTCCCAGGGTCCCAACGAGCTTTCTTT. Translated, this gives CASSFLPGSQRAFF.